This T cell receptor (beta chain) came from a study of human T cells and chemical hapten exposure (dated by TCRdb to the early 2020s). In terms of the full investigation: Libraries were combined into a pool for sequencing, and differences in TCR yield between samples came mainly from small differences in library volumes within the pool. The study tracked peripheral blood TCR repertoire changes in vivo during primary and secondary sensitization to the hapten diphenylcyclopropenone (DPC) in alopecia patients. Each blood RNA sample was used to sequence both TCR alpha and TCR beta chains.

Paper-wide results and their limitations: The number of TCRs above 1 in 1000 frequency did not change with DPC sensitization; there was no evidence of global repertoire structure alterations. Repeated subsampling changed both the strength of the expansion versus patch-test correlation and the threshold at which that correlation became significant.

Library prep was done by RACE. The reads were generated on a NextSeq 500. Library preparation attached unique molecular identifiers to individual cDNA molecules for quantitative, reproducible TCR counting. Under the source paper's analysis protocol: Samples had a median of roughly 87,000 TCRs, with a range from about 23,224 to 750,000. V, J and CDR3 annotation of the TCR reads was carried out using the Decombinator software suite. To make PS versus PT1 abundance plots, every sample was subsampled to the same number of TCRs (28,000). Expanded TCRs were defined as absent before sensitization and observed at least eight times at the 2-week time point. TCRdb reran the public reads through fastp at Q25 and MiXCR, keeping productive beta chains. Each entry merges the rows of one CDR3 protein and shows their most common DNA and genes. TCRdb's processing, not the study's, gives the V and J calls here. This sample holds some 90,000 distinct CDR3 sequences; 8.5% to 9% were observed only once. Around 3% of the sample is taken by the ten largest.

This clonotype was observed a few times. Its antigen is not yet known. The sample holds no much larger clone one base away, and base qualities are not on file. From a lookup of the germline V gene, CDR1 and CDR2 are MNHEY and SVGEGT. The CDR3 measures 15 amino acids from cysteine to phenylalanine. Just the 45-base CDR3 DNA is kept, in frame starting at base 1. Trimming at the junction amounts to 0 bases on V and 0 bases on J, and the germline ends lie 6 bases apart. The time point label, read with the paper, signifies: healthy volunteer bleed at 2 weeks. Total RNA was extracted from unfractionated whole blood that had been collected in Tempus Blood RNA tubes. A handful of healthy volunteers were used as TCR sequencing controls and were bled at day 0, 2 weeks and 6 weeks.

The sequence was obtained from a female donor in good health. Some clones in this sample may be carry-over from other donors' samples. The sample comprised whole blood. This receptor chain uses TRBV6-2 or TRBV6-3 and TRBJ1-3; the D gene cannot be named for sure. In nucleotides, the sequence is TGTGCCAGCAGTTACTCTCACATCTCTGGAAACACCATATATTTT. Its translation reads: CASSYSHISGNTIYF.